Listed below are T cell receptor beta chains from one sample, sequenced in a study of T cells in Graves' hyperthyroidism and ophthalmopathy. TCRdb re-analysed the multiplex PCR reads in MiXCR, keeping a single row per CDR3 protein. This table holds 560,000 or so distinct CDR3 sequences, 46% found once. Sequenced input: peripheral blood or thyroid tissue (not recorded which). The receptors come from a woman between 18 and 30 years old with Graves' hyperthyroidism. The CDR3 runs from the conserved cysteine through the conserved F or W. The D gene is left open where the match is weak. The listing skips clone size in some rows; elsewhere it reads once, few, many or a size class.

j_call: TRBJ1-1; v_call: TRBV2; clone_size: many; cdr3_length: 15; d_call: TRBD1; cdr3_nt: TGTGCCAGCACCGGACAGGGGCGGTCGAGGGCTGAAGCTTTCTTT; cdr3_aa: CASTGQGRSRAEAFF
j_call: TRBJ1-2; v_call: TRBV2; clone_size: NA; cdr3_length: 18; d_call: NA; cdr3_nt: TGTGCCAGCAGTGAGAGCCTTGACGTTAAGGGGCCCAGACGGGGCTACACCTTC; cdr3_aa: CASSESLDVKGPRRGYTF
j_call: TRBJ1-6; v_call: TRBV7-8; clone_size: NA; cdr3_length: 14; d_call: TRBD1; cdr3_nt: TGTGCCAGCAGCCCGGACAGGAATAATTCACCCCTCCACTTT; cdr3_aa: CASSPDRNNSPLHF
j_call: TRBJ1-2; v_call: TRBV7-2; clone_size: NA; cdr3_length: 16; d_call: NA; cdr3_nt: TGTGCCAGCAGCTTAGTGTCGGTAGGGGTCCTCTATGGCTACACCTTC; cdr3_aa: CASSLVSVGVLYGYTF
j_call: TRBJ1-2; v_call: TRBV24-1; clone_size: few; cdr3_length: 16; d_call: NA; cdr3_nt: TGTGCCACCAGTGATTCGGACACCTCTTCTAACTATGGCTACACCTTC; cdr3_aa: CATSDSDTSSNYGYTF
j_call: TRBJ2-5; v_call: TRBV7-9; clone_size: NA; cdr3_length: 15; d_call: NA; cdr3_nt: TGTGCCAGCAGCTTAGGCTGGGCGTCACAAGAGACCCAGTACTTC; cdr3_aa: CASSLGWASQETQYF
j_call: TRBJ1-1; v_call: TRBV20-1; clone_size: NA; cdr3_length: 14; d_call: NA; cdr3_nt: TGCAGTGCTAGGGAAACAGGCTTCGACACTGAAGCTTTCTTT; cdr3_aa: CSARETGFDTEAFF
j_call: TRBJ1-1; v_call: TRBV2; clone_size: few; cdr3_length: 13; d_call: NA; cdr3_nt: TGTGCCAGAACGACAGGTTCTTTTACTGAAGCTTTCTTT; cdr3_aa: CARTTGSFTEAFF
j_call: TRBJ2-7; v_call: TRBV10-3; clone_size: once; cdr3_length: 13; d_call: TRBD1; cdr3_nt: TGTGCCACTGAAGACAGGGCGATGGGGGAGCAGTACTTC; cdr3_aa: CATEDRAMGEQYF
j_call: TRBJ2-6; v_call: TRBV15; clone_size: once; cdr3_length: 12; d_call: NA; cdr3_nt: TGTGCCACGAAACAGGGGGCCAACGTCCTGACTTTC; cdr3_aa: CATKQGANVLTF
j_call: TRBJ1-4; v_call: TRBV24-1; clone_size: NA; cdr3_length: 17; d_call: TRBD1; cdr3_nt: TGTGCCACCAGTGATTTAAGTTCCAGGGGGCTACGTGAAAAACTGTTTTTT; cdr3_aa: CATSDLSSRGLREKLFF
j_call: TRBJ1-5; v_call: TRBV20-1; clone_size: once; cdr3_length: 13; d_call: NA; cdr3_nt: TGCAGTGCTAGAGGTCCGGGCTACCAGCCCCAGCATTTT; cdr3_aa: CSARGPGYQPQHF
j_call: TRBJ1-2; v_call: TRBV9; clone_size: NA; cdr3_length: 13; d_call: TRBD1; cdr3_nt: TGTGCCAGCAGCGGATGGACAGGGACCGGCTACACCTTC; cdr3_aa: CASSGWTGTGYTF
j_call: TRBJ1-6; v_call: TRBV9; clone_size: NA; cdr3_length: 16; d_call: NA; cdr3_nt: TGTGCCAGCAGTTTTGAGGCGAGCTCCTATAATTCACCCCTCCACTTT; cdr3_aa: CASSFEASSYNSPLHF
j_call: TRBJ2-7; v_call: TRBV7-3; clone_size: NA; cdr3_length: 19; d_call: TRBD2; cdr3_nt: TGTGCCAGCAGCTTGCAGCCTCCCCCCATAGCGGGAACCCCCTACGAGCAGTACTTC; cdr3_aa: CASSLQPPPIAGTPYEQYF
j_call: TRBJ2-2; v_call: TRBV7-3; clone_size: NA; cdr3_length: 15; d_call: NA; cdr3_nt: TGTGCCAGCACCTCCACCCAGGCCCACACCGGGGAGCTGTTTTTT; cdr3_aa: CASTSTQAHTGELFF
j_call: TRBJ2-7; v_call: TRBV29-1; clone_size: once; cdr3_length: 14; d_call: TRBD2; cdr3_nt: TGCAGCGTGAGTGGACTAGCGGGGCACTACGAGCAGTACTTC; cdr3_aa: CSVSGLAGHYEQYF